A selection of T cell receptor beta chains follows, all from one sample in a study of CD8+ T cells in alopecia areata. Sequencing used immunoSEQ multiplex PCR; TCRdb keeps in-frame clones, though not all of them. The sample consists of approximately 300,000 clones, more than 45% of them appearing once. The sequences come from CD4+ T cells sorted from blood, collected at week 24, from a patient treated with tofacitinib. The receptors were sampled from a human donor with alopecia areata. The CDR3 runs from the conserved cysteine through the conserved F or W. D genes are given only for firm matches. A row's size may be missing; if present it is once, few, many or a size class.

cdr3_aa: CSARLPEQFF
cdr3_nt: TGCAGTGCTAGACTCCCTGAGCAGTTCTTC
j_call: TRBJ2-1
d_call: .
v_call: TRBV20-1
clone_size: .

cdr3_aa: CSAAVRTISGNTIYF
cdr3_nt: TGCAGCGCCGCGGTCAGAACCATCTCTGGAAACACCATATATTTT
j_call: TRBJ1-3
d_call: .
v_call: TRBV29-1
clone_size: once

cdr3_aa: CAGSPEISYNEQFF
cdr3_nt: TGTGCCGGCAGCCCCGAGATTTCCTACAATGAGCAGTTCTTC
j_call: TRBJ2-1
d_call: .
v_call: TRBV5-4
clone_size: .

cdr3_aa: CASSPIPGRGYGYTF
cdr3_nt: TGTGCCAGCAGCCCAATCCCGGGGCGCGGCTATGGCTACACCTTC
j_call: TRBJ1-2
d_call: .
v_call: TRBV13
clone_size: .

cdr3_aa: CSVDDGGNYNEQFF
cdr3_nt: TGCAGCGTTGATGACGGGGGGAACTACAATGAGCAGTTCTTC
j_call: TRBJ2-1
d_call: TRBD2
v_call: TRBV29-1
clone_size: .

cdr3_aa: CASSELGTVLKRTYEQYF
cdr3_nt: TGTGCCAGCAGTGAATTGGGGACAGTTCTCAAGAGGACTTACGAGCAGTACTTC
j_call: TRBJ2-7
d_call: TRBD1
v_call: TRBV2
clone_size: .

cdr3_aa: CAWSPIQGASNQPQHF
cdr3_nt: TGTGCCTGGAGTCCTATACAGGGGGCTAGCAATCAGCCCCAGCATTTT
j_call: TRBJ1-5
d_call: TRBD1
v_call: TRBV30
clone_size: .

cdr3_aa: CSAVWEYLAFF
cdr3_nt: TGCAGCGCCGTATGGGAATACTTAGCTTTCTTT
j_call: TRBJ1-1
d_call: .
v_call: TRBV29-1
clone_size: once

cdr3_aa: CASSEGQSDYGYTF
cdr3_nt: TGTGCCAGCAGCGAGGGACAGTCGGACTATGGCTACACCTTC
j_call: TRBJ1-2
d_call: TRBD1
v_call: TRBV7-9
clone_size: once

cdr3_aa: CSVYSANEKLFF
cdr3_nt: TGCAGCGTCTATTCAGCTAATGAAAAACTGTTTTTT
j_call: TRBJ1-4
d_call: .
v_call: TRBV29-1
clone_size: .

cdr3_aa: CASSLFPPGGYTDTQYF
cdr3_nt: TGTGCCAGCAGTTTATTCCCTCCGGGGGGCTACACAGATACGCAGTATTTT
j_call: TRBJ2-3
d_call: .
v_call: TRBV27
clone_size: .

cdr3_aa: CASSSLAGSSYEQYF
cdr3_nt: TGTGCCAGCAGCTCCCTAGCGGGGAGCTCCTACGAGCAGTACTTC
j_call: TRBJ2-7
d_call: TRBD2
v_call: TRBV7-2
clone_size: .

cdr3_aa: CASRSRGLSTDTQYF
cdr3_nt: TGTGCCAGCAGATCGCGGGGGCTTTCCACAGATACGCAGTATTTT
j_call: TRBJ2-3
d_call: .
v_call: TRBV7-2
clone_size: .

cdr3_aa: CASSSSAAWGLDEQYF
cdr3_nt: TGTGCCAGCAGCTCATCCGCCGCGTGGGGGCTCGACGAGCAGTACTTC
j_call: TRBJ2-7
d_call: .
v_call: TRBV7-9
clone_size: .

cdr3_aa: CSVEGRVSTDTQYF
cdr3_nt: TGCAGCGTTGAAGGCAGGGTTAGCACAGATACGCAGTATTTT
j_call: TRBJ2-3
d_call: .
v_call: TRBV29-1
clone_size: .

cdr3_aa: CASSIISGRGATEAFF
cdr3_nt: TGTGCCAGCTCTATCATATCCGGGCGGGGAGCCACTGAAGCTTTCTTT
j_call: TRBJ1-1
d_call: .
v_call: TRBV6-4
clone_size: .

cdr3_aa: CASSGVNYGYTF
cdr3_nt: TGCGCCAGCAGCGGGGTTAACTATGGCTACACCTTC
j_call: TRBJ1-2
d_call: .
v_call: TRBV4-1
clone_size: few

cdr3_aa: CAWSVRGGATYLQFF
cdr3_nt: TGTGCCTGGAGTGTACGGGGGGGCGCAACCTATCTGCAGTTCTTC
j_call: TRBJ2-1
d_call: TRBD2
v_call: TRBV30
clone_size: few

cdr3_aa: CAWSWRQGNSPLHF
cdr3_nt: TGTGCCTGGAGTTGGAGACAGGGCAATTCACCCCTCCACTTT
j_call: TRBJ1-6
d_call: TRBD1
v_call: TRBV30
clone_size: .

cdr3_aa: CSVLGQGGEQYF
cdr3_nt: TGCAGCGTTTTGGGACAGGGAGGCGAGCAGTACTTC
j_call: TRBJ2-7
d_call: TRBD1
v_call: TRBV29-1
clone_size: .

cdr3_aa: CASSPASGGYEQYF
cdr3_nt: TGTGCCAGCAGTCCGGCAAGCGGGGGGTACGAGCAGTACTTC
j_call: TRBJ2-7
d_call: TRBD2
v_call: TRBV5-4
clone_size: .

cdr3_aa: CASSTGGSDGYTF
cdr3_nt: TGTGCCAGCAGTACAGGGGGCAGCGATGGCTACACCTTC
j_call: TRBJ1-2
d_call: TRBD1
v_call: TRBV6-6
clone_size: .

cdr3_aa: CASSPSGTSGGKQYF
cdr3_nt: TGTGCCAGCAGCCCGAGTGGGACTAGCGGGGGGAAGCAGTACTTC
j_call: TRBJ2-7
d_call: TRBD2
v_call: TRBV27
clone_size: few

cdr3_aa: CASSLAGGAGYTF
cdr3_nt: TGTGCCAGCAGCTTGGCAGGGGGCGCAGGCTACACCTTC
j_call: TRBJ1-2
d_call: TRBD1
v_call: TRBV5-4
clone_size: .

cdr3_aa: CASSYRQREEEQFF
cdr3_nt: TGTGCCAGCAGTTACAGGCAGAGGGAGGAAGAGCAGTTCTTC
j_call: TRBJ2-1
d_call: .
v_call: TRBV6-5
clone_size: .

cdr3_aa: CASNPHRDGNIQYF
cdr3_nt: TGTGCCAGCAATCCACACCGGGACGGAAACATTCAGTACTTC
j_call: TRBJ2-4
d_call: .
v_call: TRBV6-6
clone_size: few

cdr3_aa: CSAITSFEQYF
cdr3_nt: TGCAGTGCTATAACAAGCTTCGAGCAGTACTTC
j_call: TRBJ2-7
d_call: .
v_call: TRBV20-1
clone_size: .

cdr3_aa: CASRKPQQLNNEQFF
cdr3_nt: TGCGCCAGCAGGAAACCCCAGCAACTTAACAATGAGCAGTTCTTC
j_call: TRBJ2-1
d_call: .
v_call: TRBV5-1
clone_size: .

cdr3_aa: CASSDSYEQYF
cdr3_nt: TGTGCCAGCAGTGACAGCTACGAGCAGTACTTC
j_call: TRBJ2-7
d_call: .
v_call: TRBV6-1
clone_size: .

cdr3_aa: CSVTGPTNTGELFF
cdr3_nt: TGCAGCGTTACCGGGCCAACGAACACCGGGGAGCTGTTTTTT
j_call: TRBJ2-2
d_call: .
v_call: TRBV29-1
clone_size: .

cdr3_aa: CASRRLAGTFADSYEQYF
cdr3_nt: TGTGCCAGCCGGAGACTAGCGGGAACATTCGCGGACTCCTACGAGCAGTACTTC
j_call: TRBJ2-7
d_call: TRBD2
v_call: TRBV2
clone_size: .

cdr3_aa: CASSLTGVPGELFF
cdr3_nt: TGTGCCAGCAGCTTGACAGGTGTTCCCGGGGAGCTGTTTTTT
j_call: TRBJ2-2
d_call: .
v_call: TRBV7-9
clone_size: few

cdr3_aa: CASSSREGTGELFF
cdr3_nt: TGTGCCAGCAGCTCCAGGGAAGGCACCGGGGAGCTGTTTTTT
j_call: TRBJ2-2
d_call: .
v_call: TRBV7-9
clone_size: .

cdr3_aa: CASSLSGPDTQYF
cdr3_nt: TGTGCCAGCAGCTTGTCGGGGCCAGATACGCAGTATTTT
j_call: TRBJ2-3
d_call: .
v_call: TRBV5-1
clone_size: once

cdr3_aa: CAWGQGAREKLFF
cdr3_nt: TGTGCCTGGGGACAGGGGGCTCGAGAAAAACTGTTTTTT
j_call: TRBJ1-4
d_call: TRBD1
v_call: TRBV30
clone_size: .

cdr3_aa: CSARAQGGYTF
cdr3_nt: TGCAGTGCTAGGGCCCAGGGAGGCTACACCTTC
j_call: TRBJ1-2
d_call: .
v_call: TRBV20-1
clone_size: once

cdr3_aa: CAWRENTEAFF
cdr3_nt: TGTGCCTGGAGGGAGAACACTGAAGCTTTCTTT
j_call: TRBJ1-1
d_call: .
v_call: TRBV30
clone_size: .

cdr3_aa: CTAGGDNYGYTF
cdr3_nt: TGCACCGCTGGAGGGGACAACTATGGCTACACCTTC
j_call: TRBJ1-2
d_call: .
v_call: TRBV29-1
clone_size: .

cdr3_aa: CASSPTRGAQAFF
cdr3_nt: TGCGCCAGCAGCCCGACTAGGGGGGCTCAAGCTTTCTTT
j_call: TRBJ1-1
d_call: .
v_call: TRBV5-1
clone_size: .

cdr3_aa: CASSLGGVSEQYF
cdr3_nt: TGTGCCAGCAGCTTAGGGGGGGTTTCCGAGCAGTACTTC
j_call: TRBJ2-7
d_call: .
v_call: TRBV7-8
clone_size: few

cdr3_aa: CASGDRGGTEAFF
cdr3_nt: TGTGCTAGTGGGGACAGGGGTGGCACTGAAGCTTTCTTT
j_call: TRBJ1-1
d_call: TRBD1
v_call: TRBV12-5
clone_size: .

cdr3_aa: CASSQSGTESYEQYF
cdr3_nt: TGCGCCAGCAGCCAGAGCGGGACAGAGTCCTACGAGCAGTACTTC
j_call: TRBJ2-7
d_call: .
v_call: TRBV4-3
clone_size: few

cdr3_aa: CAWSVPWDTFSYEQYF
cdr3_nt: TGTGCCTGGAGTGTACCATGGGACACCTTCTCCTACGAGCAGTACTTC
j_call: TRBJ2-7
d_call: .
v_call: TRBV30
clone_size: .

cdr3_aa: CASSLDFGGSGNTIYF
cdr3_nt: TGTGCCAGCAGCTTGGATTTCGGGGGCTCTGGAAACACCATATATTTT
j_call: TRBJ1-3
d_call: .
v_call: TRBV5-6
clone_size: .

cdr3_aa: CASSLESSGDTQYF
cdr3_nt: TGTGCCAGCAGCTTAGAGTCGTCCGGGGATACGCAGTATTTT
j_call: TRBJ2-3
d_call: .
v_call: TRBV7-2
clone_size: .

cdr3_aa: CASTTPGQGAVEQYF
cdr3_nt: TGTGCCAGCACCACACCGGGACAGGGGGCGGTCGAGCAGTACTTC
j_call: TRBJ2-7
d_call: TRBD1
v_call: TRBV6-5
clone_size: few

cdr3_aa: CSVAGTRINTEAFF
cdr3_nt: TGCAGCGTCGCCGGGACAAGGATAAACACTGAAGCTTTCTTT
j_call: TRBJ1-1
d_call: .
v_call: TRBV29-1
clone_size: .

cdr3_aa: CSVGRDRTYEQYF
cdr3_nt: TGCAGCGTTGGACGGGACAGAACCTACGAGCAGTACTTC
j_call: TRBJ2-7
d_call: TRBD1
v_call: TRBV29-1
clone_size: .

cdr3_aa: CAINTPTENYGYTF
cdr3_nt: TGTGCCATCAATACTCCCACAGAGAACTATGGCTACACCTTC
j_call: TRBJ1-2
d_call: .
v_call: TRBV10-3
clone_size: few

cdr3_aa: CASRLLSPGAEAFF
cdr3_nt: TGTGCCAGTAGGCTGTTGTCTCCCGGGGCTGAAGCTTTCTTT
j_call: TRBJ1-1
d_call: .
v_call: TRBV19
clone_size: .

cdr3_aa: CAWGQGGNEQYF
cdr3_nt: TGTGCCTGGGGACAGGGTGGTAACGAGCAGTACTTC
j_call: TRBJ2-7
d_call: TRBD1
v_call: TRBV30
clone_size: .

cdr3_aa: CASVGVDYGYTF
cdr3_nt: TGTGCCAGTGTTGGGGTCGACTATGGCTACACCTTC
j_call: TRBJ1-2
d_call: .
v_call: TRBV19
clone_size: few

cdr3_aa: CASSLAGTGGINQPQHF
cdr3_nt: TGTGCCAGCAGCTTAGCCGGGACAGGGGGCATCAATCAGCCCCAGCATTTT
j_call: TRBJ1-5
d_call: TRBD1
v_call: TRBV7-9
clone_size: .

cdr3_aa: CASSSQGGIEKLFF
cdr3_nt: TGTGCCAGCAGCTCGCAGGGCGGGATCGAAAAACTGTTTTTT
j_call: TRBJ1-4
d_call: .
v_call: TRBV5-6
clone_size: .

cdr3_aa: CASSQPPTNTGELFF
cdr3_nt: TGCGCCAGCAGCCAACCTCCAACGAACACCGGGGAGCTGTTTTTT
j_call: TRBJ2-2
d_call: .
v_call: TRBV4-1
clone_size: .

cdr3_aa: CASSSGQQRDSPLHF
cdr3_nt: TGTGCCAGCAGCTCAGGACAGCAAAGGGATTCACCCCTCCACTTT
j_call: TRBJ1-6
d_call: .
v_call: TRBV7-2
clone_size: .

cdr3_aa: CASSPGLAGGQETQYF
cdr3_nt: TGTGCCAGCAGCCCAGGACTAGCGGGGGGCCAGGAGACCCAGTACTTC
j_call: TRBJ2-5
d_call: TRBD2
v_call: TRBV7-2
clone_size: .

cdr3_aa: CASSGGTGQPQHF
cdr3_nt: TGTGCCAGCAGTGGGGGAACGGGTCAGCCCCAGCATTTT
j_call: TRBJ1-5
d_call: .
v_call: TRBV2
clone_size: once

cdr3_aa: CASSLYAGGQNEQFF
cdr3_nt: TGTGCCAGCAGCTTGTATGCGGGGGGGCAGAATGAGCAGTTCTTC
j_call: TRBJ2-1
d_call: TRBD2
v_call: TRBV5-4
clone_size: once

cdr3_aa: CAWSVREQYF
cdr3_nt: TGTGCCTGGAGTGTACGGGAGCAGTACTTC
j_call: TRBJ2-7
d_call: .
v_call: TRBV30
clone_size: .